This TCR beta chain was recorded in a study of blood T cell repertoires in COVID-19. Study-wide context: COVID-19 samples collected from the United States, Italy and Spain covered acute and convalescent phases. PBMCs, B-cell-depleted T cells, or T cells were the source of the cDNA or gDNA that made up the material.

The germline V gene encodes CDR1 MDHEN and CDR2 SYDVKM. Trimming removed 2 bases from V and 9 bases from J; junction bases left unmatched: 6. The CDR3 has 15 residues. Authors' analysis steps: Amplification of reference gene primers was used by the study to estimate nucleated cell counts. The assay was immunoSEQ multiplex PCR, and TCRdb's table has in-frame clones only and misses some. V and J calls and clone size are as listed in that table; D and trimming were resolved from the DNA. The data show under 80,000 clones, with 83% seen just once and roughly 43% held by the top ten. What was sequenced was peripheral blood. This receptor was identified in an older man with acute or convalescent COVID-19. This chain connects TRBV28 to TRBJ2-1; 11 nucleotides agree with TRBD2. DNA of the CDR3: TGTGCCAGCAGTTTAGGAACTAGCGGGAGACGTGAGCAGTTCTTC. The encoded protein is CASSLGTSGRREQFF.